This TCR beta chain is from a study of T cell responses to AZD1222 COVID-19 vaccine. Per germline, CDR1 MGHDK and CDR2 SYGVNS. This CDR3 is 15 amino acids long. Trimming took 1 base from V and 4 from J; bases not matched to a gene: 3. Data came from immunoSEQ multiplex PCR; TCRdb stores just in-frame clones and leaves some out. The sample has under 200,000 clones, 80% to 90% seen once. The chain joins TRBV25-1 to TRBJ2-2; TRBD2 agrees at 7 bases. The specimen comprised peripheral blood, sampled on day 0 of MenACWY control vaccination. This receptor was taken from an adult in good health. The CDR3: CASSESSGGTGELFF. The CDR3 DNA is TGTGCCAGCAGTGAATCTTCGGGGGGCACCGGGGAGCTGTTTTTT.